This is a list of T cell receptor beta chains from one sample in a study of radiation and T cells in renal cell carcinoma. The protocol was immunoSEQ multiplex PCR, while the TCRdb copy is restricted to in-frame clones and leaves out a portion. This sample has roughly 28,000 clones, with roughly 80% found just once. This material consisted of blood, taken from a patient whose treatment included radiotherapy and nephrectomy. The receptors here all came from a man in his 60s with renal cell carcinoma. The CDR3 runs from the conserved cysteine through the conserved F or W. A D gene is named only where the DNA matches it firmly. Clone size is given for some rows only: seen once, a few or many times, or a class if the clone is expanded.

TRBJ2-1,.,TRBD2,15,TRBV18,TGTGCCAGCTCACCAGGCGCTAGCGGGAGCGATGAGCAGTTCTTC,CASSPGASGSDEQFF
TRBJ1-4,.,.,15,TRBV5-6,TGTGCCAGCAGGGGCGCGGGACGGATTAATGAAAAACTGTTTTTT,CASRGAGRINEKLFF
TRBJ1-5,.,.,18,TRBV30,TGTGCCTGGAGTGTAGTGGGCTCTTTGGCGGGGGTCAATCAGCCCCAGCATTTT,CAWSVVGSLAGVNQPQHF
TRBJ2-7,.,.,12,TRBV6-1,TGTGCCAGCACCAATCCCGCCTACGAGCAGTACTTC,CASTNPAYEQYF
TRBJ1-5,.,.,14,TRBV6-1,TGTGCCAGCAAGGCGGGGCATAGCAATCAGCCCCAGCATTTT,CASKAGHSNQPQHF
TRBJ2-7,.,.,13,TRBV29-1,TGCAGCGTTTTGTCGGCACGGACCTACGAGCAGTACTTC,CSVLSARTYEQYF
TRBJ2-1,.,.,15,TRBV7-2,TGTGCCAGCAGCTTAACCCCGAGCTCCTACAATGAGCAGTTCTTC,CASSLTPSSYNEQFF
TRBJ1-1,.,.,16,TRBV9,TGTGCCAGCAGCGTAGAAGGCCGATGGGGGGCAACTGAAGCTTTCTTT,CASSVEGRWGATEAFF
TRBJ1-6,.,.,15,TRBV27,TGTGCCAGCAGTTTCTCGGCCTCCTATAATTCACCCCTCCACTTT,CASSFSASYNSPLHF
TRBJ2-1,.,TRBD2,16,TRBV30,TGTGCCTGGAGTTTAGAGACTAGCGGTATCTGCAATGAGCAGTTCTTC,CAWSLETSGICNEQFF
TRBJ1-1,once,.,16,TRBV7-2,TGTGCCAGCAGCTTAGCGTTTAAGGGGAGGGGCACTGAAGCTTTCTTT,CASSLAFKGRGTEAFF
TRBJ1-1,once,.,12,TRBV6-5,TGTGCCAGCACCATGGGGGACACTGAAGCTTTCTTT,CASTMGDTEAFF
TRBJ1-2,once,TRBD1,14,TRBV11-2,TGTGCCAGCAGCGAGGGACAGGGGAACTATGGCTACACCTTC,CASSEGQGNYGYTF
TRBJ2-7,.,TRBD1,14,TRBV7-9,TGTGCCAGCAGCTTGACAGGGGTCACCTACGAGCAGTACTTC,CASSLTGVTYEQYF
TRBJ1-1,.,TRBD1,15,TRBV4-3,TGCGCCAGCAGCCTAAGTAGGGGGCGCGACACTGAAGCTTTCTTT,CASSLSRGRDTEAFF
TRBJ2-7,.,TRBD1,15,TRBV4-3,TGCGCCAGCAGCCAAGATGGGACAGGGTTCTACGAGCAGTACTTC,CASSQDGTGFYEQYF
TRBJ2-3,.,TRBD2,15,TRBV29-1,TGCAGCGTTGAGGGAGGGACTAGCGGAGCAGATACGCAGTATTTT,CSVEGGTSGADTQYF
TRBJ1-1,.,.,11,TRBV6-1,TGTGCCAGCAGGGTCGGTACTGAAGCTTTCTTT,CASRVGTEAFF
TRBJ1-1,.,.,13,TRBV18,TGTGCCAGCTCACCCGCCCCCCGGGCTGAAGCTTTCTTT,CASSPAPRAEAFF
TRBJ2-7,.,.,13,TRBV18,TGTGCCAGCAAACCCGGGAACTCCTACGAGCAGTACTTC,CASKPGNSYEQYF
TRBJ1-1,.,.,13,TRBV7-3,TGTGCCAGCAGCTCAGCCCCCGGCGATGTAGCTTTCTTT,CASSSAPGDVAFF
TRBJ1-5,.,.,15,TRBV6-5,TGTGCCAGCAGCCCCGCGGAAGTTAGCAATCAGCCCCAGCATTTT,CASSPAEVSNQPQHF
TRBJ2-3,few,TRBD2,17,TRBV5-6,TGTGCCAGCAGCTTATACGGACTAGCGGGACCCACAGATACGCAGTATTTT,CASSLYGLAGPTDTQYF
TRBJ2-7,.,.,15,TRBV27,TGTGCCAGCAGTTTTGGGGGGACGGAACCTTACGAGCAGTACTTC,CASSFGGTEPYEQYF
TRBJ2-3,.,.,12,TRBV29-1,TGCAGCACACAAACAGGGCCCGATACGCAGTATTTT,CSTQTGPDTQYF
TRBJ2-3,.,.,19,TRBV6-1,TGTGCCAGCAGTGAAACATCGAATCTCTACCTGGAGGGCACAGATACGCAGTATTTT,CASSETSNLYLEGTDTQYF
TRBJ2-7,.,TRBD1,16,TRBV2,TGTGCCAGCACCGGAGACAGGGAATTCTCCACCTACGAGCAGTACTTC,CASTGDREFSTYEQYF
TRBJ2-7,.,TRBD2,17,TRBV11-2,TGTGCCAGCAGCCCCGGGGTTGCGGGAGGCGCCCACTACGAGCAGTACTTC,CASSPGVAGGAHYEQYF
TRBJ1-3,.,.,15,TRBV7-9,TGTGCCAGCAGCTTAGCGGGGACCACTGGAAACACCATATATTTT,CASSLAGTTGNTIYF
TRBJ1-4,.,.,14,TRBV15,TGTGCCACCAGCAGAGGGCAGGCGAGTGAAAAACTGTTTTTT,CATSRGQASEKLFF
TRBJ2-7,few,.,14,TRBV11-3,TGTGCCAGCAGCCTCGGAGGGGACAGCTACGAGCAGTACTTC,CASSLGGDSYEQYF
TRBJ1-5,.,TRBD1,16,TRBV19,TGTGCCAGTAGCCCTCACAGGGGACTTAGCAATCAGCCCCAGCATTTT,CASSPHRGLSNQPQHF
TRBJ1-2,.,TRBD1,16,TRBV7-9,TGTGCCAGCAGCCCCCCCCTCAAGGGACAGGTCTATGGCTACACCTTC,CASSPPLKGQVYGYTF
TRBJ2-7,.,TRBD1,16,TRBV27,TGTGCCAGCAGTTCACCGGGACAGGGCAAAACCTACGAGCAGTACTTC,CASSSPGQGKTYEQYF
TRBJ2-1,.,.,15,TRBV9,TGTGCCAGCAGCGTAGAAGGGGCTTCCTACAATGAGCAGTTCTTC,CASSVEGASYNEQFF
TRBJ2-3,.,TRBD2,15,TRBV25-1,TGTGCCAGCAGTGAGGGGGGGACTGCCACAGATACGCAGTATTTT,CASSEGGTATDTQYF
TRBJ2-3,.,TRBD2,10,TRBV6-5,TGTGCCAGTGGGGGGGGTACGCAGTATTTT,CASGGGTQYF
TRBJ1-5,few,TRBD1,18,TRBV19,TGTGCCAGTAGTATAGGTCCGGGACAGGGATTTAGCAATCAGCCCCAGCATTTT,CASSIGPGQGFSNQPQHF
TRBJ1-1,.,TRBD1,14,TRBV5-1,TGCGCCAGCAGCTCTCAGGGGGCAGGGACTGAAGCTTTCTTT,CASSSQGAGTEAFF
TRBJ2-7,.,.,14,TRBV5-1,TGCGCCAGCAGCTTCTCCCCCCCGAGCTACGAGCAGTACTTC,CASSFSPPSYEQYF
TRBJ2-7,.,TRBD1,16,TRBV13,TGTGCCAGCAGCCCGAGTCCCGGGACAGGGGCCTACGAGCAGTACTTC,CASSPSPGTGAYEQYF
TRBJ2-7,.,.,17,TRBV27,TGTGCCAGCAGTTTGGGGGGAGGGGGGAGCACCTCCTACGAGCAGTACTTC,CASSLGGGGSTSYEQYF
TRBJ2-7,.,TRBD2,15,TRBV4-3,TGCGCCAGCAGCCAAGATGTAGCGGGAACGTCCGAGCAGTACTTC,CASSQDVAGTSEQYF
TRBJ2-4,.,.,16,TRBV7-6,TGTGCCAGCAGCTTAGGGGGGAACCTAGCCAAAAACATTCAGTACTTC,CASSLGGNLAKNIQYF
TRBJ1-1,.,.,15,TRBV25-1,TGTGCCAGCAGGCCGGCAGGAAGTGGGAACACTGAAGCTTTCTTT,CASRPAGSGNTEAFF
TRBJ2-1,few,.,14,TRBV2,TGTGCCAGCAGGACCCGGGAGTATAGTAATGAGCAGTTCTTC,CASRTREYSNEQFF
TRBJ2-2,.,.,19,TRBV11-2,TGTGCCAGCAGCTTGGAACTGACTCCCATCCTAAAGATCACCGGGGAGCTGTTTTTT,CASSLELTPILKITGELFF
TRBJ1-2,.,.,13,TRBV2,TGTGCCAGCAGTGTAGAGGGGATTCGTGGCTACACCTTC,CASSVEGIRGYTF